This T cell receptor (beta chain) was identified during a study of blood T cell repertoires in COVID-19. Germline V lookup: CDR1 LNHDA, CDR2 SQIVND (reference sequence). This CDR3 comprises 14 residues. The V and J ends lost 7 bases and 4 bases respectively, with 16 bases between them. This clone was seen a few times. The authors' processing: Amplification with reference gene primers provided the estimates of nucleated cell counts. Clones were read by immunoSEQ multiplex PCR, and TCRdb kept only the in-frame ones, dropping some. V, J and clone size were drawn from that table, and D and trimming were deduced from the DNA. The sample lists 50,000 or so clones; 90% were seen once.

The specimen sequenced was peripheral blood. This receptor was identified in a woman older than 75 with acute or convalescent COVID-19. The rearrangement joins TRBV19 to TRBJ1-2, with D unresolved. CDR3 residues: CASTRPRHSYGYTF. Here the CDR3 DNA reads TGTGCCAGTACCCGCCCCAGACACAGCTATGGCTACACCTTC.